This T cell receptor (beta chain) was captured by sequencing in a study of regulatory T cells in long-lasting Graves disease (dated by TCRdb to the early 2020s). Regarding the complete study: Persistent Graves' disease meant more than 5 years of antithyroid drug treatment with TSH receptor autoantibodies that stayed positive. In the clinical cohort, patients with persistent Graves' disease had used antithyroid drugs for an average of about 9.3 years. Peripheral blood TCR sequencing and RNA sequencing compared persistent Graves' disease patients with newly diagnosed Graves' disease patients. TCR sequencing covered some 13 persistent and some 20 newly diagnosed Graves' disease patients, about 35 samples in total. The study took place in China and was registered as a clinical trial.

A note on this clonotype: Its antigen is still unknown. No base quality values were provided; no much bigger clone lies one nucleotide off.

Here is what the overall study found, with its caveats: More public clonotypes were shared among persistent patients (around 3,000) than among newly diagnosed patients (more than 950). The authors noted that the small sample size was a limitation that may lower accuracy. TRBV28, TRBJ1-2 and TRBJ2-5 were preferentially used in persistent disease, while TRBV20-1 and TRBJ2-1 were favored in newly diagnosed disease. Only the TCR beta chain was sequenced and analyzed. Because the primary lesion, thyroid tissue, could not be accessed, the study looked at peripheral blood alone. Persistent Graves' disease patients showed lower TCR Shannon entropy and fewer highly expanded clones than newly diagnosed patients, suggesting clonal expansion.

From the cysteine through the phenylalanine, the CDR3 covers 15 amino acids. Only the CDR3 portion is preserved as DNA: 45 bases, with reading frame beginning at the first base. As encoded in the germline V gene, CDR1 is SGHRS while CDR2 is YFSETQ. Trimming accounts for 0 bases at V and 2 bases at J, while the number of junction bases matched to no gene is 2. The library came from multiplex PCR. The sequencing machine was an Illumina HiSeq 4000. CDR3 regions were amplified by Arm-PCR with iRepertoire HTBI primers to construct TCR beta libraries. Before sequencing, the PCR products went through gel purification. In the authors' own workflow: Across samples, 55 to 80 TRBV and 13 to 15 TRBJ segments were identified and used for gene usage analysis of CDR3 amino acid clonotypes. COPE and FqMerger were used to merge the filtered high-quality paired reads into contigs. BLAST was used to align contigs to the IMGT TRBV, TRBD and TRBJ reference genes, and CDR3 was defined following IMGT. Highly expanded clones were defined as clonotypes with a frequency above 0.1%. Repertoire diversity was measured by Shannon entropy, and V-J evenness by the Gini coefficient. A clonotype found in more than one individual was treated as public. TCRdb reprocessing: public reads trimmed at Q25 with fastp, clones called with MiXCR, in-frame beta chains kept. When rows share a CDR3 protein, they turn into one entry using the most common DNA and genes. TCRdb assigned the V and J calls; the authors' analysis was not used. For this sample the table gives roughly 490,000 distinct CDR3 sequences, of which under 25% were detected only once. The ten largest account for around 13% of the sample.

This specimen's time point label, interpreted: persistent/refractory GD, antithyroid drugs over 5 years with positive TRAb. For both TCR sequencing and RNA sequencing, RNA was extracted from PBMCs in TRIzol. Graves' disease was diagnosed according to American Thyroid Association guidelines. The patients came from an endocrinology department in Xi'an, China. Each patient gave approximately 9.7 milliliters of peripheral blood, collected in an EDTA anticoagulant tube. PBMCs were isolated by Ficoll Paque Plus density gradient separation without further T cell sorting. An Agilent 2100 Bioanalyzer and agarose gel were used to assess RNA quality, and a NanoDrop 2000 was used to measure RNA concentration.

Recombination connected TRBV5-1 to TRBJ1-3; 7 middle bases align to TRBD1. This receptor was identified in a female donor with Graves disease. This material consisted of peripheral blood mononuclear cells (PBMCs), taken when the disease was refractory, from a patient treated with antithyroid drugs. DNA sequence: TGCGCCAGCAGCTTGGAAGGGACAGCTGGAAACACCATATATTTT. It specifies CASSLEGTAGNTIYF.